This T cell receptor (beta chain) was sequenced during a study of control samples from healthy donors and cancer patients. V shed 0 bases and J shed 2 bases, with 16 bases lying between them. The CDR3 has 18 amino acids. The V gene's germline CDR1 is LGHNA and CDR2 YSLEER. Profiled with immunoSEQ multiplex PCR; TCRdb holds only in-frame clones, not every one. The repertoire holds approximately 160,000 clones, with about 94% as singletons. The receptor was isolated from a woman between 25 and 40 years old in good health. This chain links TRBV4-3 with TRBJ2-2; D remains ambiguous. The specimen sequenced was blood. CDR3 amino acids: CASSQDRYPIHNTGELFF. For the CDR3, the DNA is TGCGCCAGCAGCCAAGATCGGTACCCGATCCATAACACCGGGGAGCTGTTTTTT.